The 31 T cell receptor beta chains presented below share a single source sample, sequenced in a study of blood T cell repertoires in COVID-19. Using immunoSEQ multiplex PCR, the repertoire was profiled, and TCRdb retains in-frame clones only, with some absent. The sample lists just over 150,000 clones; 90% to 95% were seen once. Sequences were obtained from peripheral blood. The receptors here all came from a woman aged 45-59 years with acute or convalescent COVID-19.

The V and J genes are TRBV6-5 and TRBJ1-2; TRBD1 agrees at 10 bases. Germline values: CDR1 MNHEY, CDR2 SVGAGI. This CDR3 spans 14 amino acids. The junction had 7 bases not matched to a gene; V was cut back by 5 bases and J by 7 bases. This CDR3 reads CASSTDRGLGGYTF. The DNA for the CDR3 is TGTGCCAGCAGTACCGACAGGGGGCTAGGTGGCTACACCTTC.

This clone showed up just once. The chain is built from TRBV30 and TRBJ1-2; a possible D gene is TRBD1 (5 bases). The V end lost 2 bases, the J end lost 5 bases, and 15 bases lay between the germline ends. CDR3 length: 14 amino acids. CDR1 and CDR2 from the germline V gene are GTSNPN and SVGIG (reference sequence). Here the CDR3 DNA reads TGTGCCTGGAGTACCTCCGGGAGACAGTATGGCTACACCTTC. Its translation: CAWSTSGRQYGYTF. Filled out from reference TRBV30 and TRBJ1-2, the complete variable domain reads SQTIHQWPATLVQPVGSPLSLECTVEGTSNPNLYWYRQAAGRGLQLLFYSVGIGQISSEVPQNLSASRPQDRQFILSSKKLLLSDSGFYLCAWSTSGRQYGYTFGSGTRLTVV.

The chain couples TRBV7-8 to TRBJ2-7; 7 nucleotides line up with TRBD1. This CDR3 spans 14 amino acids. Germline-derived CDR1 and CDR2 are SGHVS and FQNEAQ. V lost 2 bases, J lost 2 bases, and 3 bases stayed unmatched. CDR3: CASSLPGGTYEQYF. The CDR3 nucleotides are TGTGCCAGCAGCTTACCAGGGGGTACCTACGAGCAGTACTTC. The whole variable domain, filled in from reference TRBV7-8 and TRBJ2-7, reads GAGVSQSPRYKVAKRGQDVALRCDPISGHVSLFWYQQALGQGPEFLTYFQNEAQLDKSGLPSDRFFAERPEGSVSTLKIQRTQQEDSAVYLCASSLPGGTYEQYFGPGTRLTVT.

The chain has TRBV3-1 (or the pseudogene TRBV3-2) and TRBJ2-2, with 7 bases matching TRBD2. CDR1 is LGHDT, CDR2 YNNKEL, per germline (reference sequence). Unmatched junction bases numbered 9, after V lost 4 bases and J lost 4 bases. The CDR3 has 16 amino acids. The CDR3 spells CASSPSSSGVTGELFF. In nucleotides, the CDR3 is TGTGCCAGCAGCCCCTCTTCAAGCGGGGTCACCGGGGAGCTGTTTTTT.

The chain joins TRBV3-1 (or the pseudogene TRBV3-2) to TRBJ1-1; tentatively, D is TRBD1 (5 bases). The germline gives CDR1 LGHDT, CDR2 YNNKEL (reference sequence). CDR3 length: 13 amino acids. Trimming left V 7 bases short and J 1 base short, with 10 bases between. In nucleotides, the CDR3 is TGTGCCAGCACCCCGACAGCGAACACTGAAGCTTTCTTT. This encodes CASTPTANTEAFF.

The chain is built from TRBV5-6 and TRBJ1-2; maybe TRBD1 (5 bases). Trimming cost V 2 bases and J 4 bases, with 12 bases left between them. This CDR3 region has 14 residues. Germline V lookup: CDR1 SGHDT, CDR2 YYEEEE. CDR3 bases: TGTGCCAGCAGCTTACGATCGGGGGTCTATGGCTACACCTTC. Its protein product is CASSLRSGVYGYTF.

V is TRBV24-1 and J is TRBJ1-2, with 8 bases aligning to TRBD1. Germline V CDR1 and CDR2: KGHDR, SFDVKD. This CDR3 has 13 residues. J gave up 7 bases and V 4 bases, and 4 bases lay outside the gene matches. The DNA for the CDR3 is TGTGCCACCAGTGACGTTACAGGGGGTGGCTACACCTTC. It is translated as CATSDVTGGGYTF.

The chain combines TRBV7-9 with TRBJ2-3; TRBD2 matches at 13 bases. CDR1 is SEHNR and CDR2 is FQNEAQ in the germline V gene (reference sequence). The CDR3 covers 17 residues. Trimming at V came to 3 bases and at J to 5 bases, leaving 8 bases not matched to a gene. The CDR3 here is CASSFPGLAGAKDTQYF. The CDR3 DNA is TGTGCCAGCAGCTTCCCAGGACTAGCGGGAGCAAAAGATACGCAGTATTTT.

The rearrangement joins TRBV5-1 to TRBJ1-1; the match to TRBD1 covers 9 bases. Germline lookup yields CDR1 SGHRS and CDR2 YFSETQ. V lost 5 bases and J lost 7; bases outside the gene matches: 9. The CDR3 loop spans 14 amino acids. CDR3: CASSYSQGAIEAFF. Written as DNA, the CDR3 is TGCGCCAGCAGTTATTCACAGGGGGCTATTGAAGCTTTCTTT.

V usage is TRBV21-1 and J usage is TRBJ1-2; the table's D gene call, TRBD1, was not cross checked with the DNA. TRBV21-1 counts as a pseudogene. The CDR3 sequence is 12 residues long. DNA for the CDR3: TGTGCCAGCAGAGTACAGAACTATGGCTACACCTTC. It is translated as CASRVQNYGYTF.

J is TRBJ1-1 and V is TRBV3-1 (or the pseudogene TRBV3-2); 7 nucleotides agree with TRBD1. CDR1 and CDR2 from the germline V gene are LGHDT and YNNKEL (reference sequence). Germline trimming cut 2 bases from V and 10 bases from J; bases unmatched to any gene: 10. The CDR3 has 14 amino acids. The CDR3 loop reads CASSQHKGGWAAFF. CDR3 sequence (DNA): TGTGCCAGCAGCCAACACAAAGGGGGCTGGGCAGCTTTCTTT.

This clone is a singleton in its sample. The J gene is TRBJ2-7, the V gene TRBV7-2, with D tentatively TRBD2 (6 bases). The V and J ends lost 3 bases and 3 bases respectively, with 15 bases between them. CDR1 SGHTA and CDR2 FQGNSA come from the germline V gene. The CDR3 extends over 15 amino acids. The CDR3 DNA is TGTGCCAGCAGCTTGACCCCTAGCGACTACTACGAGCAGTACTTC. It translates to CASSLTPSDYYEQYF.

V is TRBV7-9 and J is TRBJ2-7, with 7 nucleotides matching TRBD1. Germline CDR1 reads SEHNR; CDR2 reads FQNEAQ (reference sequence). This CDR3 has 14 residues. J was trimmed by 4 bases and V by 6 bases; bases with no gene match: 9. The CDR3 DNA reads as TGTGCCAGCAGTTCCCAGGGGGATCTGTACGAGCAGTACTTC. This gives the protein CASSSQGDLYEQYF.

This clone was recorded only once. The chain uses TRBV6-2 or TRBV6-3 and TRBJ2-7, with 10 bases identical to TRBD2. There are 15 residues in the CDR3. CDR1 is MNHEY, CDR2 SVGEGT, per germline. J was trimmed by 3 bases and V by 5 bases; bases with no gene match: 7. CDR3 protein: CASSQLAGGFYEQYF. The CDR3 region has the DNA TGTGCCAGCAGTCAATTAGCGGGAGGTTTCTACGAGCAGTACTTC.

This rearrangement joins TRBV6-5 to TRBJ1-1; D is perhaps TRBD1 (5 bases). The length of the CDR3 is 14 residues. Between the trimmed V and J ends, which lost 2 bases and 0 bases, there was a span of 7 bases. Per the germline V gene, CDR1 is MNHEY and CDR2 is SVGAGI. CDR3: CASSYGAMNTEAFF. CDR3 DNA: TGTGCCAGCAGTTACGGGGCTATGAACACTGAAGCTTTCTTT.

V gene TRBV14 combines with J gene TRBJ1-2; the D is unclear. The ends were cut back, 10 bases at V and 4 bases at J, with 19 bases in the middle. Looked up from germline, CDR1 is SGHDN and CDR2 is FVKESK. The CDR3 sequence is 14 residues long. CDR3 loop: CATTEVSEFYGYTF. The CDR3 nucleotides read TGTGCCACCACCGAGGTATCGGAGTTCTATGGCTACACCTTC.

V is TRBV6-5 and J is TRBJ2-5; maybe TRBD1 (6 bases). This CDR3 has 15 amino acids. The V gene's germline CDR1 is MNHEY and CDR2 SVGAGI. The V gene lost 6 bases and the J gene lost 5 bases, with 19 bases spanning the gap. The CDR3 is CASSLGQRAGETQYF. CDR3 nucleotide sequence: TGTGCCAGCAGCCTTGGACAGCGTGCCGGGGAGACCCAGTACTTC.

V is TRBV14 and J is TRBJ1-1; D is uncertain. This CDR3 has 15 residues. V lost 1 base to trimming and J lost 4 bases, with 13 bases between them. CDR1 is SGHDN and CDR2 is FVKESK in the germline V gene. This chain's CDR3 is CASSQVGGKGTEAFF. CDR3 in DNA: TGTGCCAGCAGCCAAGTAGGCGGGAAAGGCACTGAAGCTTTCTTT.

This chain joins TRBV18 and TRBJ1-2; the match to TRBD1 covers 9 bases. From germline, CDR1 is KGHSH and CDR2 LQKENI. Trimming took 8 bases from V and 6 from J; bases not matched to a gene: 7. This CDR3 comprises 13 residues. In DNA, the CDR3 is TGTGCCAGCATTCCTACAGGGGGCAATGGCTACACCTTC. Its protein is CASIPTGGNGYTF.

The rearrangement links TRBV5-6 to TRBJ1-2; D not certain. V was clipped by 0 bases and J by 12 bases, with 18 bases between them. This CDR3 has 14 amino acids. The germline gives CDR1 SGHDT, CDR2 YYEEEE. Written as DNA, the CDR3 is TGTGCCAGCAGCTTGGGCGACTCTACCGGTAAGGACACCTTC. It is translated as CASSLGDSTGKDTF.

This chain joins TRBV5-4 and TRBJ1-1, with D possibly TRBD1 on 5 matching bases. Germline V CDR1 and CDR2: SGHNT, YYREEE (reference sequence). This CDR3 spans 14 amino acids. With 1 base removed from V and 3 bases from J, the gap between germline ends came to 10 bases. DNA of the CDR3: TGTGCCAGCAGCTTGCGGGGGACCCACACTGAAGCTTTCTTT. Translating gives CASSLRGTHTEAFF.

This clone came up a few times. This chain joins TRBV11-2 and TRBJ1-1; D is undetermined. Germline V gene lookup returns CDR1 SGHAT and CDR2 FQNNGV. The CDR3 contains 15 residues. Deletions cut 2 bases from V and 1 base from J, with 11 bases between. This CDR3 is CASSLLGLTNTEAFF. DNA of the CDR3: TGTGCCAGCAGCTTACTCGGACTCACGAACACTGAAGCTTTCTTT.

V and J are TRBV9 and TRBJ1-1, with D uncertain. CDR3 length: 16 amino acids. Germline V gene data show CDR1 as SGDLS and CDR2 as YYNGEE. V lost 2 bases to trimming and J lost 0 bases, with 14 bases between them. CDR3: CASSVSGGSMNTEAFF. CDR3 bases: TGTGCCAGCAGCGTTTCTGGCGGAAGCATGAACACTGAAGCTTTCTTT.

This chain uses TRBV11-2 with TRBJ1-1, with D possibly matching TRBD1 (5 bases). Germline loops: CDR1 SGHAT, CDR2 FQNNGV. CDR3 size: 15 residues. The ends were cut back, 0 bases at V and 0 bases at J, with 8 bases in the middle. The DNA for the CDR3 is TGTGCCAGCAGCTTAGATTCAGGGCTGAACACTGAAGCTTTCTTT. Translating it yields CASSLDSGLNTEAFF.

The V call is TRBV6-5, the J call TRBJ2-7; 10 positions agree with TRBD1. CDR3 length equals 15 residues. CDR1 is MNHEY, CDR2 SVGAGI, per germline. Losses at the gene ends were 5 bases for V and 6 bases for J; bases not matched to a gene: 10. The chain's CDR3 is CASSRKGQGNAEQYF. Here the CDR3 DNA reads TGTGCCAGCAGTCGTAAGGGACAGGGGAACGCCGAGCAGTACTTC.

This clone was counted a few times. The V call is TRBV29-1, the J call TRBJ1-1; D uncertain. This CDR3 contains 13 residues. Trimming shortened V by 7 bases and J by 1 base, and 13 bases separated the two germline ends. Germline V gives CDR1 SQVTM, CDR2 ANQGSEA. This CDR3 reads CSARALRNTEAFF. CDR3 bases: TGCAGCGCCCGCGCCCTAAGGAACACTGAAGCTTTCTTT.

The V gene is TRBV19, the J gene TRBJ1-2; D gene uncertain. Germline CDR1 reads LNHDA; CDR2 reads SQIVND (reference sequence). This CDR3 is built from 15 residues. Trimming stripped 3 bases from V and 4 bases from J, with 15 bases between. The CDR3 here is CASSMEDGTIYGYTF. The CDR3 coding sequence is TGTGCCAGTAGTATGGAGGACGGAACTATCTATGGCTACACCTTC.

The chain recombines TRBV7-2 with TRBJ1-6; 7 nucleotides agree with TRBD1. The V gene end was trimmed by 5 bases and the J gene end by 10 bases; junction bases not matched to a gene: 2. The CDR3 has 12 residues. Per germline, CDR1 SGHTA and CDR2 FQGNSA. CDR3 amino acids: CASSLRGSPLHF. The CDR3 DNA sequence: TGTGCCAGCAGCCTCAGGGGGTCACCCCTCCACTTT.

The chain joins TRBV7-9 to TRBJ1-1; D ambiguous. The V end lost 0 bases, the J end lost 7 bases, and 12 bases lay between the germline ends. CDR1 SEHNR and CDR2 FQNEAQ come from the germline V gene (reference sequence). The CDR3 loop spans 14 amino acids. Here the CDR3 DNA reads TGTGCCAGCAGCTTAGCAGTCGGAGCCGGTGAAGCTTTCTTT. Its protein product is CASSLAVGAGEAFF.

V gene TRBV30 combines with J gene TRBJ1-4; the D gene is possibly TRBD1 (5 bases). This CDR3 contains 15 residues. Deletions cut 2 bases from V and 8 bases from J, with 18 bases between. Germline loops: CDR1 GTSNPN, CDR2 SVGIG (reference sequence). As DNA, the CDR3 is TGTGCCTGGAGTCCTCTAGACAGCCTCGAGGAAAAACTGTTTTTT. Translated, it gives CAWSPLDSLEEKLFF.

CDR3: CASSLGDRGLINYGYTF. The CDR3 bases are TGCGCCAGCAGCTTGGGGGACAGGGGGCTCATTAACTATGGCTACACCTTC. The J gene is TRBJ1-2, the V gene TRBV5-1; TRBD1 aligns across 12 bases. This CDR3 has 17 residues. The germline CDR1 and CDR2 sequences are SGHRS and YFSETQ. Trimming at V came to 0 bases and at J to 1 base, leaving 4 bases not matched to a gene.